The subject of this entry is one T cell receptor (beta chain). This specimen comes from a study of blood T cell repertoires in COVID-19. With 2 bases removed from V and 6 bases from J, the gap between germline ends came to 3 bases. The CDR3 loop spans 11 amino acids. Only in-frame clones appear in the TCRdb table, and some are missing; sequencing was by immunoSEQ multiplex PCR. The table has about 210,000 clones, around 80% seen once. This TCR derives from a man between 25 and 39 years old with acute COVID-19. This chain uses TRBV23-1 with TRBJ2-3, with D hard to call. TRBV23-1 is sorted into the ORF group, with uncertain function. The material sequenced was PBMCs or T cells enriched from blood (not recorded which). The CDR3, as DNA: TGCGCCAGCAGTCAACATGATACGCAGTATTTT. Translating gives CASSQHDTQYF.